This T cell receptor beta chain derives from a study of T cells in Graves' hyperthyroidism and ophthalmopathy. For the study at large: Before any treatment, at initial diagnosis, peripheral blood was collected. General study points: Most thyroid-expanded clonotypes above 0.001 were also found in blood.

Amplified regions were TCR beta CDR3 sequences from RNA transcripts. In the first-round RT-PCR of the TCR CDR3, the HTBI primer set was used. TCRdb analysed the multiplex PCR reads with MiXCR anew, one entry per CDR3 protein. Of 300,000 to 350,000 distinct CDR3 sequences detected, around 13% appear once; the ten largest clones hold 20% to 25%. Uncontrolled infection, other autoimmune disease, pregnancy or lactation excluded patients. This clonotype has only a few counts. Antigen unknown. The clonotype was recovered from a woman under 40 with Graves' hyperthyroidism. Sequenced sample: blood.

CDR3 protein: CASTRAGGFNEQFF. CDR3 in DNA: TGTGCCAGCACCAGAGCGGGAGGGTTCAATGAGCAGTTCTTC. The rearrangement links TRBV19 to TRBJ2-1; TRBD2 matches 10 bases. This CDR3 has 14 residues. The germline gives CDR1 LNHDA, CDR2 SQIVND (reference sequence). V trimming: 9 bases; J trimming: 6 bases; junction bases outside the gene matches: 8. Drawing the rest from reference TRBV19 and TRBJ2-1, the complete variable domain is DGGITQSPKYLFRKEGQNVTLSCEQNLNHDAMYWYRQDPGQGLRLIYYSQIVNDFQKGDIAEGYSVSREKKESFPLTVTSAQKNPTAFYLCASTRAGGFNEQFFGPGTRLTVL.